This T cell receptor beta chain was observed in a study of beta chain features in type 1 diabetes. Expressed TCRB transcripts were sequenced, since all the RNA that had been isolated was reverse transcribed. The data were produced by immunoSEQ multiplex PCR, yet TCRdb's version contains in-frame clones alone and is incomplete. The sample carries some 350,000 clones, around an eighth recorded once. In its sample, this clone was seen a few times. Its antigen is not identified. Broader study findings: All four CD4+ subsets from Type 1 diabetes patients carried moderately but significantly shorter TCRB CDR3s.

V was pared by 8 bases and J by 0 bases, with 17 bases between. This CDR3 is built from 15 residues. Germline V lookup: CDR1 MDHEN, CDR2 SYDVKM. Sorted populations all exceeded 95% purity. The sequence came from a woman aged 18-35 years with type 1 diabetes. Sequencing input: naive CD4+ T cells from blood. The V call is TRBV28, the J call TRBJ2-7; tentative D call: TRBD2 (6 bases). CDR3 in DNA: TGTGCCAGCTCACCCCCCGCGGGGCTCTCCTACGAGCAGTACTTC. This encodes CASSPPAGLSYEQYF.